This T cell receptor beta chain was recovered during a study of tumor-infiltrating lymphocytes in primary liver carcinoma. Study context: All patients had surgically resected primary liver carcinoma.

This clonotype was observed a handful of times. Antigen: not known. Germline V gene data show CDR1 as MNHNS and CDR2 as SASEGT. The CDR3 is 15 amino acids. V lost 6 bases and J 0 bases, leaving 12 bases between the germline ends. Unsorted whole blood served as the source of blood RNA, and germline DNA was extracted as well. The patients lived with chronic HBV infection and had not yet received any treatment. Broader study findings: Researchers found tumor-adjacent and tumor-blood pairs overlapped less than tumor region pairs.

From 400 to 550 ng total RNA, TCR beta cDNA was generated with a primer in the constant region. ARM-PCR, slightly modified, supplied the TCR beta libraries through three nested multiplex PCR rounds. The first two PCR rounds used TRBV1-TRBV30 primers with a Cbeta primer, around 10 cycles each. MiXCR, run by TCRdb on the multiplex PCR reads, gives a single entry per CDR3 protein. The repertoire consists of 190,000 or so distinct CDR3 sequences, with about two thirds occurring once and the leading ten covering approximately 6.5%. The specimen sequenced was peripheral blood. The origin of this receptor is an older woman with primary liver carcinoma and hepatitis B virus infection. The chain couples TRBV6-1 to TRBJ1-3; the D is unclear. The CDR3 DNA sequence: TGTGCCAGCAGGGTCGGTGGGATCTCTGGAAACACCATATATTTT. Translating gives CASRVGGISGNTIYF.